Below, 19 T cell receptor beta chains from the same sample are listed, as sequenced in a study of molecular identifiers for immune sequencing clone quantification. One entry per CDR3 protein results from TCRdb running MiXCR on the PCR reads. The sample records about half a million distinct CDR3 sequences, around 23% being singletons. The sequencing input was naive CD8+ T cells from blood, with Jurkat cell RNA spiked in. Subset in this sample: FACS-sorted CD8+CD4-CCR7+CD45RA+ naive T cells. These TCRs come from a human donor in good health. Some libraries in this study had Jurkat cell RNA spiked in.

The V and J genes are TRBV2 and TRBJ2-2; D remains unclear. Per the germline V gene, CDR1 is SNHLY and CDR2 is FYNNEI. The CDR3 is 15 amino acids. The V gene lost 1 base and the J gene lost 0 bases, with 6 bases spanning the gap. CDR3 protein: CASSEDPANTGELFF. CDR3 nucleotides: TGTGCCAGCAGTGAAGACCCGGCGAACACCGGGGAGCTGTTTTTT.

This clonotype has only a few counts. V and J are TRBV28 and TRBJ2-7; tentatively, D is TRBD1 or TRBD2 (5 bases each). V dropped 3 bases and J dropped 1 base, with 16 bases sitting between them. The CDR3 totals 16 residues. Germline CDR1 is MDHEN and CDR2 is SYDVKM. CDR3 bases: TGTGCCAGCAGTTTTGAGAGGGGCATGGAGTCCTACGAGCAGTACTTC. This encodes CASSFERGMESYEQYF. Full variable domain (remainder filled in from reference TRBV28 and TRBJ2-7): DVKVTQSSRYLVKRTGEKVFLECVQDMDHENMFWYRQDPGLGLRLIYFSYDVKMKEKGDIPEGYSVSREKKERFSLILESASTNQTSMYLCASSFERGMESYEQYFGPGTRLTVT.

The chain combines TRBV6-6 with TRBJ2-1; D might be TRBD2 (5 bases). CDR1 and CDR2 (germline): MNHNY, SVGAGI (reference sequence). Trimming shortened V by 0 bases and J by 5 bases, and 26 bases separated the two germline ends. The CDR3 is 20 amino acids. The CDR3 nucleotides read TGTGCCAGCAGTTACTCGTGGGCCTCCGGGTCAAGGTTCGGGGACAATGAGCAGTTCTTC. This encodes CASSYSWASGSRFGDNEQFF.

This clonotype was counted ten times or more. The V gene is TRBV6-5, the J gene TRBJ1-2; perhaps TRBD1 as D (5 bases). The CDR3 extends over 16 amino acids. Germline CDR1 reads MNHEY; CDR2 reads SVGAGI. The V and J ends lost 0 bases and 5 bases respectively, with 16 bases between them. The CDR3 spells CASSYSRERQSYGYTF. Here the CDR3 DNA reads TGTGCCAGCAGTTACTCGAGAGAGCGACAGTCTTATGGCTACACCTTC.

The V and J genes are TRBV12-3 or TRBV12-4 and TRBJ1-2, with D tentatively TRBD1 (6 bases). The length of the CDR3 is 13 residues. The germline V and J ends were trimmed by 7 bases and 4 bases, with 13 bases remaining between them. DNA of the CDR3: TGTGCCAGCATGCCGGGAGGGGGCTATGGCTACACCTTC. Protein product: CASMPGGGYGYTF.

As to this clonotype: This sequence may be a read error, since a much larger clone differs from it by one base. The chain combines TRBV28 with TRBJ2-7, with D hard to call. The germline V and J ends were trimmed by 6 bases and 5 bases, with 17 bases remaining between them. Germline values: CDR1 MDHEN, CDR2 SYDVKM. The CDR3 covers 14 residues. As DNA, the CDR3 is TGTGCCAGCAGCACCCGGACCAAGCCCGACGAGCAGTACTTC. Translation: CASSTRTKPDEQYF.

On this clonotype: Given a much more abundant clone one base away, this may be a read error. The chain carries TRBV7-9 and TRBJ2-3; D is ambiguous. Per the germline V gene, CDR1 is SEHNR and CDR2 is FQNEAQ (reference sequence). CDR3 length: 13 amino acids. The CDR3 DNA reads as TGTGCCAGCGGCTTAGTTGTGTCAGATACGCAGTATTTT. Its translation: CASGLVVSDTQYF. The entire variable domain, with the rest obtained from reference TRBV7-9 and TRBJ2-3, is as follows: DTGVSQNPRHKITKRGQNVTFRCDPISEHNRLYWYRQTLGQGPEFLTYFQNEAQLEKSRLLSDRFSAERPKGSFSTLEIQRTEQGDSAMYLCASGLVVSDTQYFGPGTRLTVL.

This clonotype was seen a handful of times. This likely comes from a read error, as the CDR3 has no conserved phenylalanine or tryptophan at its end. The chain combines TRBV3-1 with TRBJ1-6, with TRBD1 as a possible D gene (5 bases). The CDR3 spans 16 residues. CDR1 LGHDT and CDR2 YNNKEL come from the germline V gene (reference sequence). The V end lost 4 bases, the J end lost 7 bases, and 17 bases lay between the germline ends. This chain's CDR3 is CASSPSAGTWNSPLHL. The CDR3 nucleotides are TGTGCCAGCAGCCCGTCCGCCGGGACGTGGAATTCACCCCTCCACCTT.

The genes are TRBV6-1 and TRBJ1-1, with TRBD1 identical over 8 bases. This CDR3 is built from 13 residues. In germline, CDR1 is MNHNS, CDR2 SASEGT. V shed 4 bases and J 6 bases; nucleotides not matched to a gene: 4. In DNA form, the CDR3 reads TGTGCCAGCAGTGGGCAGGGGGCCGCTGAAGCTTTCTTT. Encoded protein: CASSGQGAAEAFF.

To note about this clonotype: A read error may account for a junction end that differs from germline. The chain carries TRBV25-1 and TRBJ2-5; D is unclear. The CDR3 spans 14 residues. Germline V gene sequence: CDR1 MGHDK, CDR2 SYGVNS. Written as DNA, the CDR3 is TGTGCCAGCAGTGGCTGGGGTCCAATGGAGACCGAGTACTTC. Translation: CASSGWGPMETEYF. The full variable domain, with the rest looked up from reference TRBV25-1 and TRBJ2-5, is EADIYQTPRYLVIGTGKKITLECSQTMGHDKMYWYQQDPGMELHLIHYSYGVNSTEKGDLSSESTVSRIRTEHFPLTLESARPSHTSQYLCASSGWGPMETEYFGPGTRLLVL.

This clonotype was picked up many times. CDR3 sequence: CASSLSDRAGANVLTF. CDR3 DNA sequence: TGTGCCAGCAGTTTATCTGACAGGGCTGGGGCCAACGTCCTGACTTTC. V and J are TRBV28 and TRBJ2-6; TRBD1 aligns across 7 bases. Germline V gene sequence: CDR1 MDHEN, CDR2 SYDVKM. J gave up 2 bases and V 1 base, and 2 bases lay outside the gene matches. There are 16 residues in the CDR3. The full variable domain, its missing parts supplied by reference TRBV28 and TRBJ2-6, is DVKVTQSSRYLVKRTGEKVFLECVQDMDHENMFWYRQDPGLGLRLIYFSYDVKMKEKGDIPEGYSVSREKKERFSLILESASTNQTSMYLCASSLSDRAGANVLTFGAGSRLTVL.

The CDR3 region has the DNA TGTGCCAGCAGCGGACTAGCGGGGGGGCTTCAAGAGACCCAGTACTTC. It is translated as CASSGLAGGLQETQYF. V gene TRBV5-5 combines with J gene TRBJ2-5, with 15 nucleotides matching TRBD2. This CDR3 comprises 16 residues. Germline assignment: CDR1 SGHKS and CDR2 YYEKEE (reference sequence). J lost 2 bases, V lost 4 bases, and 3 bases had no gene match.

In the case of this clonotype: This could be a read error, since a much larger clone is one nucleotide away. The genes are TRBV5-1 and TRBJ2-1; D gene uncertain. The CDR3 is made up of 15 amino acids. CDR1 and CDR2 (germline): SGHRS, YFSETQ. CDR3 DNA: TGCGCCAGCAGCTTGGAAGCAGGCGTCTACGATGAGCAGTTCTTC. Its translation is CASSLEAGVYDEQFF.

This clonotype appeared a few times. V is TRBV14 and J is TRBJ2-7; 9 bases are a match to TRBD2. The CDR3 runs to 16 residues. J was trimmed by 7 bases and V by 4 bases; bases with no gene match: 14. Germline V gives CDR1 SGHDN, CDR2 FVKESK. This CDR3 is CASSRQPGLAYLEQYF. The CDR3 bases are TGTGCCAGCAGCCGTCAACCGGGACTAGCCTACTTGGAGCAGTACTTC.

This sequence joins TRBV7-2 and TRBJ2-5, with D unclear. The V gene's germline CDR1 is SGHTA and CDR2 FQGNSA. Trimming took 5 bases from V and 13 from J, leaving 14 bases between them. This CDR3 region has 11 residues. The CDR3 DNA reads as TGTGCCAGCAGCACAAAGGAGCCCCCGTACTTC. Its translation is CASSTKEPPYF.

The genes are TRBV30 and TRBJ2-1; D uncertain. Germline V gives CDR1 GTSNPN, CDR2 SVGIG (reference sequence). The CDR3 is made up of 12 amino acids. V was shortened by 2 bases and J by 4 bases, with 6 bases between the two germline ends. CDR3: CAWSPGYNEQFF. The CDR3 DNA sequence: TGTGCCTGGAGTCCAGGATACAATGAGCAGTTCTTC.

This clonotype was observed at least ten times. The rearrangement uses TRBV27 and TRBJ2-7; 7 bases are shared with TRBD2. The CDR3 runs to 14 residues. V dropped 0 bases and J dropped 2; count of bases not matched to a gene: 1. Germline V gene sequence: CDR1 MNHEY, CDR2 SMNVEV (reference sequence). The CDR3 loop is CASSLSGGTYEQYF. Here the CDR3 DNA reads TGTGCCAGCAGTTTATCGGGGGGGACCTACGAGCAGTACTTC.

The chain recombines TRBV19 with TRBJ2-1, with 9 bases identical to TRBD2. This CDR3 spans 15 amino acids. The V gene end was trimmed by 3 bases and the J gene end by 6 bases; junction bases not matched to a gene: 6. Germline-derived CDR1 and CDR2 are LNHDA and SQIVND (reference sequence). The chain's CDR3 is CASSMVGLAINEQFF. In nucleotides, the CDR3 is TGTGCCAGTAGTATGGTAGGACTAGCGATCAATGAGCAGTTCTTC.

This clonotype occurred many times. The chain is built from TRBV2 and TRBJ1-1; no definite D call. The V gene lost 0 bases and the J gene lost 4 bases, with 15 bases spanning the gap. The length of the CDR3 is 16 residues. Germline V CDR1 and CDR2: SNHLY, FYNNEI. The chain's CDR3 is CASSEALEGKGTEAFF. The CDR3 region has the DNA TGTGCCAGCAGTGAAGCGCTGGAGGGAAAAGGCACTGAAGCTTTCTTT.